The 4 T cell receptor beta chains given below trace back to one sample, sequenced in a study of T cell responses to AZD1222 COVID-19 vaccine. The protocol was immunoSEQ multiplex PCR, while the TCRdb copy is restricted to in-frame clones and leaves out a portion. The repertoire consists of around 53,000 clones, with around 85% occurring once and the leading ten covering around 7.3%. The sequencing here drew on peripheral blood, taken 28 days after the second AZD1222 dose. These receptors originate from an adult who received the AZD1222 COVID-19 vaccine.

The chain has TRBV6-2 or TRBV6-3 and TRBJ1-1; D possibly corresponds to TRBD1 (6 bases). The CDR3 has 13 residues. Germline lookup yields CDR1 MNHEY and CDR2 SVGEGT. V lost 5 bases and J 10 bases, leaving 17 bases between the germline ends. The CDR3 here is CASSAPTGLGAFF. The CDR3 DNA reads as TGTGCCAGCAGTGCCCCTACAGGGTTGGGAGCTTTCTTT.

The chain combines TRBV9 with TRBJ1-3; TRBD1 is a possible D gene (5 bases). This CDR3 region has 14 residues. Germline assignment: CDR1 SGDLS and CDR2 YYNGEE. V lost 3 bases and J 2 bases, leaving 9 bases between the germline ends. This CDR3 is CASSDDSTGNTIYF. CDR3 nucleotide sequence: TGTGCCAGCAGCGACGACAGTACTGGAAACACCATATATTTT.

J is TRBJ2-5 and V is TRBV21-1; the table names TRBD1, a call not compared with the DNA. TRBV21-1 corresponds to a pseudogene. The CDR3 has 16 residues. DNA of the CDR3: TGTGCCAGCAGGGCAAGGGGGCGCGGGGTAGGAGAGACCCAGTACTTC. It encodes CASRARGRGVGETQYF.

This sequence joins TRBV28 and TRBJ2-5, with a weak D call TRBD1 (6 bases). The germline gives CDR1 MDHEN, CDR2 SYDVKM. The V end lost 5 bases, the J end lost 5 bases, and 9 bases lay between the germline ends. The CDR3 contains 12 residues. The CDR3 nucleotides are TGTGCCAGCAGTACAGACAGGGAGACCCAGTACTTC. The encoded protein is CASSTDRETQYF.